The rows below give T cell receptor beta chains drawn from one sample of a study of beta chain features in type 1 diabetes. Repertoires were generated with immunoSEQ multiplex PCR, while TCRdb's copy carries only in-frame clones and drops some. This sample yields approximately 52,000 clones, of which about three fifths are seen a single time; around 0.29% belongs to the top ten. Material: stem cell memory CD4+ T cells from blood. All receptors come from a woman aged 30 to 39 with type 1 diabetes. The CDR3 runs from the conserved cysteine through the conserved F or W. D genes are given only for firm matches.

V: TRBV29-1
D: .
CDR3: CSVSRGIGSGNTIYF

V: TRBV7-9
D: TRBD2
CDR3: CASSFLAGDNEQFF

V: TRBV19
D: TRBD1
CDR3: CASSVQGAFGANVLTF

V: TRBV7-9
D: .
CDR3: CASSVWGLREEKLFF

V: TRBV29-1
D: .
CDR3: CSVEDQRKQYF

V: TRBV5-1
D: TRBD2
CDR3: CASSNLGFSGAQETQYF

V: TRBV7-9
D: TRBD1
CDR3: CASSLGQPTGELFF

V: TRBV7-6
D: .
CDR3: CASSYLGETQYF

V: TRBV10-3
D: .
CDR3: CAIGGRTEPTYEQYF

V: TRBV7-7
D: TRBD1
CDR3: CASTISAGQGAGEQYF

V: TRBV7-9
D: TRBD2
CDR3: CASLTSGTYEQYF

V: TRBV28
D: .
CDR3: CASSLRTDEGEQYF

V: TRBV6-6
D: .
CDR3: CASMTDMNTEAFF

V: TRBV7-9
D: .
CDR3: CASSSRDEDTEAFF

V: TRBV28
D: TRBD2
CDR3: CASSSLAGGNTGELFF

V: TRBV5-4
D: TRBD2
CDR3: CASSESGSSYNEQFF

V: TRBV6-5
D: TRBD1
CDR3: CASSYSPGQGYEQYF

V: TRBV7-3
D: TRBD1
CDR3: CASSLQGTGHTDTQYF

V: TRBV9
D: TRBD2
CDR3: CASSVGTSGNIYEQFF

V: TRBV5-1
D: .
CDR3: CASSPTTNEKLFF

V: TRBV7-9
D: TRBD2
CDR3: CASSSWGGNYEQYF

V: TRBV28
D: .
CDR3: CASSLTWGQGTGELFF

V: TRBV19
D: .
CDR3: CASRDTGAQGIEQFF

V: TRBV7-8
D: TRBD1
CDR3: CASSFRDRDLNQPQHF

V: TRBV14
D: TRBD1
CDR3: CASSQEWDSLSSYNEQFF

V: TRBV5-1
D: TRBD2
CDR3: CASSLGTSPDTQYF

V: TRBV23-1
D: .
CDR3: CASSQYRVLLYSNQPQHF

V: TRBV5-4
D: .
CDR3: CASSPGSRNNEQFF

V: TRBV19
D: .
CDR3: CASSIDRRTTYEQYF

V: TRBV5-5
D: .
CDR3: CASSLQGLEETQYF

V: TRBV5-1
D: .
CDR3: CASSLDGSPTGELFF

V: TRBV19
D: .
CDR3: CASAPRRDYNEQFF

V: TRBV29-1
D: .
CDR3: CSVGAAVSEQYF

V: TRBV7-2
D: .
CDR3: CASSLAPSDYGYTF

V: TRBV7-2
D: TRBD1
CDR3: CASSRPGTAPTNYGYTF

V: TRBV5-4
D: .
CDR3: CASSSWTAQQTQYF

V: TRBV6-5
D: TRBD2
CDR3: CASSYRTSDTKTQYF